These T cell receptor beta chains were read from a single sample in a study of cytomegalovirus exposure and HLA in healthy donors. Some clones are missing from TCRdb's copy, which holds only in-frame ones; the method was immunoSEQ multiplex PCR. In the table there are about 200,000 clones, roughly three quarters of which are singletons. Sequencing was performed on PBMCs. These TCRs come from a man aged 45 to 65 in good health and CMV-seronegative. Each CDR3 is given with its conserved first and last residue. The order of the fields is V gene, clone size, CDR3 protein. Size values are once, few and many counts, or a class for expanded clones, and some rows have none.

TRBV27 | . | CASRKEASFTDTQYF
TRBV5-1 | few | CASREGVSDTQYF
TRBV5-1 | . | CASSPTGSTGELFF
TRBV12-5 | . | CASSAPDSDTQYF
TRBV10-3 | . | CAISSLETGGITGELFF
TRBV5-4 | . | CATWDNAKNIQYF
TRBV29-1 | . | CSVEDRGPSEAFF
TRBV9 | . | CASSPITGGALGDTQYF
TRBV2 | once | CASSEVTGNQPQHF
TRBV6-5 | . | CASSYGGGAVTEAFF
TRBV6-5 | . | CASNQQGAVDTQYF
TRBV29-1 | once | CSVGMGQGADEQFF
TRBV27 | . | CASSLTGNQPQHF
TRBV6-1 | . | CASSVGLAGGKNIQYF
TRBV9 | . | CASSLRGDFDSYEQYF